The 18 T cell receptor beta chains listed next were all sequenced from one sample in a study of OX40 agonist ivuxolimab in advanced cancers. Preparation of the library involved the immunoSEQ multiplex PCR assay. In TCRdb, the immuneACCESS table is reduced to in-frame sequences with V and J assigned. These tables do not hold every clone; where another copy was compared, an unresolved V gene accounts for under half, and the others remain unexplained. A total of 50,000 to 70,000 clones appear in this sample, approximately 85% of them only once. The ten largest clonotypes hold around 3% of the sample. This material consisted of CD4+ or CD8+ T cells sorted from blood, taken in a trial of the OX40 agonist ivuxolimab. The receptors derive from an adult with an advanced solid tumor such as melanoma, head and neck, liver or kidney cancer.

The rearrangement uses TRBV18 and TRBJ1-1; 10 bases map to TRBD1. The CDR3 has 13 residues. CDR1 KGHSH and CDR2 LQKENI come from the germline V gene. V lost 3 bases to trimming and J lost 6 bases; unmatched junction nucleotides: 1. CDR3 DNA sequence: TGTGCCAGCTCACCTGGACAGGGGGCTGAAGCTTTCTTT. Its protein is CASSPGQGAEAFF.

This sequence joins TRBV18 and TRBJ1-5; D gene ambiguous. The V and J ends lost 2 bases and 3 bases respectively, with 11 bases between them. The CDR3 extends over 15 amino acids. Germline lookup yields CDR1 KGHSH and CDR2 LQKENI. The CDR3 is CASSPEGGLNQPQHF. CDR3 nucleotides: TGTGCCAGCTCACCAGAAGGAGGTCTCAATCAGCCCCAGCATTTT.

The gene calls are TRBV14 and TRBJ2-7; possibly TRBD1 or TRBD2 for D (6 bases each). The V gene's germline CDR1 is SGHDN and CDR2 FVKESK. V lost 4 bases to trimming and J lost 1 base, with 17 bases between them. CDR3 length equals 16 residues. The CDR3 reads CASSPRGGTPSYEQYF. Here the CDR3 DNA reads TGTGCCAGCAGCCCCCGTGGAGGGACACCATCCTACGAGCAGTACTTC. The full variable domain, with the rest looked up from reference TRBV14 and TRBJ2-7, is EAGVTQFPSHSVIEKGQTVTLRCDPISGHDNLYWYRRVMGKEIKFLLHFVKESKQDESGMPNNRFLAERTGGTYSTLKVQPAELEDSGVYFCASSPRGGTPSYEQYFGPGTRLTVT.

The J gene is TRBJ2-7, the V gene TRBV6-5, with 9 bases that match TRBD2. V was clipped by 6 bases and J by 1 base; unmatched bases: 7. The CDR3 is made up of 15 amino acids. Per germline, CDR1 MNHEY and CDR2 SVGAGI. The CDR3 spells CASSLSGGGSYEQYF. In nucleotides, the CDR3 is TGTGCCAGCAGCCTTAGCGGGGGCGGGTCCTACGAGCAGTACTTC.

V gene TRBV19 combines with J gene TRBJ2-3; TRBD2 aligns across 8 bases. This CDR3 has 15 amino acids. The J segment lost 5 bases and the V segment lost 4 bases, leaving 8 bases of the junction unmatched. CDR1 is LNHDA, CDR2 SQIVND, per germline (reference sequence). CDR3 residues: CASSTTGGPGDTQYF. CDR3 nucleotides: TGTGCCAGTAGTACGACGGGAGGGCCTGGAGATACGCAGTATTTT.

The gene calls are TRBV18 and TRBJ1-1, with D possibly being TRBD1 (5 bases). Germline V CDR1 and CDR2: KGHSH, LQKENI. V lost 2 bases and J lost 6, with 16 bases in between. The CDR3 is 15 residues long. The CDR3 nucleotides are TGTGCCAGCTCACCAAGACAGACTTCGGGCGCTGAAGCTTTCTTT. This encodes CASSPRQTSGAEAFF.

This clone has more than one count but fewer than ten. Here the CDR3 DNA reads TGTGCCAGCAGCGCGGACGGGACCGGAAACACTGAAGCTTTCTTT. The encoded protein is CASSADGTGNTEAFF. The genes are TRBV9 and TRBJ1-1; perhaps TRBD1 as D (5 bases). Germline V gives CDR1 SGDLS, CDR2 YYNGEE. CDR3 length: 15 amino acids. The germline V and J ends were trimmed by 3 bases and 2 bases, with 14 bases remaining between them.

The chain combines TRBV4-3 with TRBJ1-5; TRBD1 might be the D (5 bases). The germline V gene encodes CDR1 LGHNA and CDR2 YSLEER. V dropped 1 base and J dropped 0 bases, with 16 bases sitting between them. The CDR3 is 18 amino acids. CDR3 coding DNA: TGCGCCAGCAGCCAAGCCTTACCGACAGTTAATAGCAATCAGCCCCAGCATTTT. This gives the protein CASSQALPTVNSNQPQHF.

This sequence joins TRBV30 and TRBJ1-2, with unresolved D. V lost 3 bases, J lost 4 bases, and 9 bases lay in between. The CDR3 sequence is 12 residues long. In germline, CDR1 is GTSNPN, CDR2 SVGIG (reference sequence). For the CDR3, the DNA is TGTGCCTGGAGCGAACCACCCTATGGCTACACCTTC. Amino acid sequence: CAWSEPPYGYTF.

In this sample, this clone is medium-sized. This chain joins TRBV6-1 and TRBJ1-6, with 11 bases identical to TRBD1. The germline gives CDR1 MNHNS, CDR2 SASEGT. The CDR3 covers 14 residues. J lost 10 bases, V lost 1 base, and 0 bases had no gene match. Here the CDR3 reads CASSEGTGGSPLHF. The CDR3, as DNA: TGTGCCAGCAGTGAAGGGACAGGGGGCTCACCCCTCCACTTT.

A single count supports this clone. The chain links TRBV15 to TRBJ2-7; 7 bases map to TRBD2. V shed 0 bases, J shed 4 bases, and the junction held 9 bases outside the gene matches. Per germline, CDR1 LNHNV and CDR2 YYDKDF (reference sequence). The CDR3 extends over 16 amino acids. The CDR3 spells CATSRDLGGSRYEQYF. The CDR3, as DNA: TGTGCCACCAGCAGAGATTTAGGCGGGAGTAGGTACGAGCAGTACTTC.

The genes are TRBV6-5 and TRBJ2-2; possible D gene TRBD1, 6 bases. The CDR3 is made up of 13 amino acids. Germline V gene lookup returns CDR1 MNHEY and CDR2 SVGAGI. Trimming cost V 5 bases and J 5 bases, with 9 bases left between them. The CDR3, as DNA: TGTGCCAGCAGTCGCGGACAGACCGGGGAGCTGTTTTTT. Translated: CASSRGQTGELFF.

This chain joins TRBV6-1 and TRBJ2-1; D call uncertain. CDR3 size: 15 residues. Germline-derived CDR1 and CDR2 are MNHNS and SASEGT. The V and J ends lost 1 base and 2 bases respectively, with 9 bases between them. CDR3 sequence reads: CASSEGSFTYNEQFF. DNA for the CDR3: TGTGCCAGCAGTGAAGGTAGCTTCACCTACAATGAGCAGTTCTTC.

This clone was counted only a few times. The J gene is TRBJ1-1, the V gene TRBV11-2, with no clear D. Trimming took 0 bases from V and 3 from J, leaving 5 bases between them. The CDR3 extends over 13 amino acids. Germline-derived CDR1 and CDR2 are SGHAT and FQNNGV. CDR3 coding DNA: TGTGCCAGCAGCTTAGATCGGCACACTGAAGCTTTCTTT. It translates to CASSLDRHTEAFF.

The chain couples TRBV11-2 to TRBJ1-1; no definite D call. CDR3 length equals 13 residues. The V end was cut by 2 bases, the J end by 1 base, with 5 bases between. The germline V gene has CDR1 SGHAT and CDR2 FQNNGV. For the CDR3, the DNA is TGTGCCAGCAGCTTAAAGTGGAACACTGAAGCTTTCTTT. Translated: CASSLKWNTEAFF.

The gene calls are TRBV9 and TRBJ2-1; 15 bases are shared with TRBD2. The CDR3 sequence is 16 residues long. Germline values: CDR1 SGDLS, CDR2 YYNGEE. V lost 3 bases to trimming and J lost 4 bases; unmatched junction nucleotides: 2. The CDR3 DNA reads TGTGCCAGCAGCGCCGGGACTAGCGGGGGGTACAATGAGCAGTTCTTC. It codes for CASSAGTSGGYNEQFF.

The chain employs TRBV18 and TRBJ2-5; D is undetermined. Germline loops: CDR1 KGHSH, CDR2 LQKENI. V dropped 6 bases and J dropped 2 bases, with 10 bases sitting between them. The length of the CDR3 is 13 residues. CDR3 loop: CASSFTTQETQYF. CDR3 DNA: TGTGCCAGCTCCTTCACCACTCAAGAGACCCAGTACTTC.

V and J are TRBV29-1 and TRBJ2-4; D is undetermined. The CDR3 spans 11 residues. V was clipped by 6 bases and J by 4 bases, with 7 bases between them. The germline V gene has CDR1 SQVTM and CDR2 ANQGSEA. CDR3 in DNA: TGCAGCGTCTCCGAAAAAAACATTCAGTACTTC. It yields the protein CSVSEKNIQYF.